This TCR beta chain stems from a study of neurological immune-mediated disorders. MiXCR, applied by TCRdb to the 5' RACE reads, yields one record per CDR3 protein. Of more than 50,000 distinct CDR3 sequences in the sample, 3% to 4% are singletons; the top ten hold 7.1%. There are many counts of this clonotype. CDR1 SGHAT and CDR2 FQNNGV come from the germline V gene. V shed 1 base and J shed 5 bases, with 6 bases lying between them. This CDR3 region has 13 residues. The clonotype originates from an older woman with multiple sclerosis. What was sequenced was PBMCs. The rearrangement joins TRBV11-2 to TRBJ1-5; D is ambiguous. CDR3 nucleotide sequence: TGTGCCAGCAGCTTAGTCTCCGATCAGCCCCAGCATTTT. Residues: CASSLVSDQPQHF.